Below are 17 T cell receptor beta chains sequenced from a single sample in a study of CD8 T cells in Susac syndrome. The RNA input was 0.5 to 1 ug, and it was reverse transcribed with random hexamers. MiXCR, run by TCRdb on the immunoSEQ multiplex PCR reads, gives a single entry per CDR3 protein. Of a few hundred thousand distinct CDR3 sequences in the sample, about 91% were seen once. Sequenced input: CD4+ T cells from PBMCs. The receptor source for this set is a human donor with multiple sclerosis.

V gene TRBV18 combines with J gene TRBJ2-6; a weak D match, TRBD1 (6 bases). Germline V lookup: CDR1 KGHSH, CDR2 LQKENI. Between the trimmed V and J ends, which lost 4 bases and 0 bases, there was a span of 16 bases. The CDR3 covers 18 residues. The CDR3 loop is CASSLVPTGGSGANVLTF. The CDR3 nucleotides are TGTGCCAGCTCACTAGTCCCGACAGGCGGCTCTGGGGCCAACGTCCTGACTTTC.

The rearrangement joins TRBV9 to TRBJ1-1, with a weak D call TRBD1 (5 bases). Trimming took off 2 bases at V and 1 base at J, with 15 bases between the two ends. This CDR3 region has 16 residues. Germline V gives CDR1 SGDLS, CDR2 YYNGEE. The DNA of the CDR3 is TGTGCCAGCAGCGTGACCGCCGGGGCAGGGAACACTGAAGCTTTCTTT. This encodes CASSVTAGAGNTEAFF.

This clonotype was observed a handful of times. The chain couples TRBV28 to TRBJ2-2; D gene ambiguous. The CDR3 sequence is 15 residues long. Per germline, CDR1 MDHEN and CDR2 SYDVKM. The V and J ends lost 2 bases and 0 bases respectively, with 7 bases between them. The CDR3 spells CASSLDIANTGELFF. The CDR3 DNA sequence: TGTGCCAGCAGTTTAGACATCGCGAACACCGGGGAGCTGTTTTTT.

CDR3 sequence reads: CSPRADRVNTEAFF. The CDR3 DNA sequence: TGCAGCCCACGGGCCGACAGGGTGAACACTGAAGCTTTCTTT. This rearrangement joins TRBV20-1 to TRBJ1-1; 7 nucleotides align to TRBD1. This CDR3 spans 14 amino acids. Per germline, CDR1 DFQATT and CDR2 SNEGSKA (reference sequence).

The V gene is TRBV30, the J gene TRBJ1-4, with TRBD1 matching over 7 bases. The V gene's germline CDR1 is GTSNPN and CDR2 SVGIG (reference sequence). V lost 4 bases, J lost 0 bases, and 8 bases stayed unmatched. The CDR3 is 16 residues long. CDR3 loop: CAWKRAGGTTNEKLFF. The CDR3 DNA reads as TGTGCCTGGAAAAGGGCAGGGGGTACAACTAATGAAAAACTGTTTTTT.

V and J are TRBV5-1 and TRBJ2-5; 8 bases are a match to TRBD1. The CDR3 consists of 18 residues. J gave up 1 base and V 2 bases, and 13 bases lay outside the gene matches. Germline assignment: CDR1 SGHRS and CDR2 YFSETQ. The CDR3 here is CASSFGPKVRGPQETQYF. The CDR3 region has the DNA TGCGCCAGCAGCTTTGGACCGAAGGTCAGGGGGCCCCAAGAGACCCAGTACTTC.

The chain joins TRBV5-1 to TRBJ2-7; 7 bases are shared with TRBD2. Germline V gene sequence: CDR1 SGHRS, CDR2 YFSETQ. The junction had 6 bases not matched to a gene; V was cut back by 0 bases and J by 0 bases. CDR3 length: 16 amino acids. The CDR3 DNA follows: TGCGCCAGCAGCTTGGTAAGCGGGACCTACTCCTACGAGCAGTACTTC. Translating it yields CASSLVSGTYSYEQYF.

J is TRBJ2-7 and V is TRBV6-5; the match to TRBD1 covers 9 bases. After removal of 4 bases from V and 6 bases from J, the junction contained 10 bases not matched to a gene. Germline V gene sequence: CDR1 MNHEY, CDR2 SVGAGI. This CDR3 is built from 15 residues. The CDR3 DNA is TGTGCCAGCAGTTTCCGCATACAGGGGGCTGGCGAGCAGTACTTC. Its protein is CASSFRIQGAGEQYF.

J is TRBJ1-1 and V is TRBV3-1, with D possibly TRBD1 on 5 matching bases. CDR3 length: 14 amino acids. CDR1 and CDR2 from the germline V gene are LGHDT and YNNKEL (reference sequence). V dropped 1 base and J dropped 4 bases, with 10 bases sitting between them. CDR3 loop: CASSQVGGSTEAFF. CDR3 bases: TGTGCCAGCAGCCAAGTGGGGGGTTCCACTGAAGCTTTCTTT.

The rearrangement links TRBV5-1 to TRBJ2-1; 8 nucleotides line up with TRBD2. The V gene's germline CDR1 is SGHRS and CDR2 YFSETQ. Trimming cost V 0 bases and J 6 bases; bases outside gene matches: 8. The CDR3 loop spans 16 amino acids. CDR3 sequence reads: CASSLDVPGTSNEQFF. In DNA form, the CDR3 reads TGCGCCAGCAGCTTGGACGTGCCCGGGACTAGCAATGAGCAGTTCTTC.

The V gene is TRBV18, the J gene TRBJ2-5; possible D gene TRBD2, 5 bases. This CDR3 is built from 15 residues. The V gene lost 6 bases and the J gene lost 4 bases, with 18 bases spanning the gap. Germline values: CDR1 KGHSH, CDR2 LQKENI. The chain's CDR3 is CASSPRVGVIETQYF. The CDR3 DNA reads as TGTGCCAGCTCCCCGCGGGTCGGGGTTATAGAGACCCAGTACTTC.

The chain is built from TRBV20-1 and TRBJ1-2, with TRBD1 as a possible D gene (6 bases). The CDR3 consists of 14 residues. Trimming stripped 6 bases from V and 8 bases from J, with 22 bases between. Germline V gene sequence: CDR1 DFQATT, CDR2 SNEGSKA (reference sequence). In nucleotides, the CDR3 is TGCAGTGCGCCCCGAGGGGGGGCCTCGGAGGGCTACACCTTC. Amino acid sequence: CSAPRGGASEGYTF.

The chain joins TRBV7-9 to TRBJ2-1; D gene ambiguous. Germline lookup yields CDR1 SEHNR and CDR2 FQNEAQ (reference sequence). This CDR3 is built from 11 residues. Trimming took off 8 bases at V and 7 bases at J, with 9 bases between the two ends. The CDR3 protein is CASGGRNEQFF. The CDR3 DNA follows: TGTGCCAGCGGCGGTAGGAATGAGCAGTTCTTC.

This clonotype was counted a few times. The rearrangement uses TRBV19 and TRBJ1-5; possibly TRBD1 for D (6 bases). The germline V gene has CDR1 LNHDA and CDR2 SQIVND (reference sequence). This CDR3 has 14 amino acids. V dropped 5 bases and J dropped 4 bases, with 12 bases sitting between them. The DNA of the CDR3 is TGTGCCAGTAGTGCGACAGGAGGTAATCAGCCCCAGCATTTT. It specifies CASSATGGNQPQHF.

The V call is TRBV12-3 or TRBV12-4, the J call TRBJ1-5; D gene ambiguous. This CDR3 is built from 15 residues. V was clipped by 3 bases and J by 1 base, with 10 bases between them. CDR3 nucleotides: TGTGCCAGCAGTTTGCTGGGTTTAAGCAATCAGCCCCAGCATTTT. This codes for CASSLLGLSNQPQHF.

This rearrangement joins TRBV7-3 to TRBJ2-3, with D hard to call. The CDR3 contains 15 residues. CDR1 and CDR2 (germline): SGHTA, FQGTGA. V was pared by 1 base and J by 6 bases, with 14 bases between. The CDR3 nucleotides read TGTGCCAGCAGCTTAAGTGGGTACACAGCGGATACGCAGTATTTT. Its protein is CASSLSGYTADTQYF. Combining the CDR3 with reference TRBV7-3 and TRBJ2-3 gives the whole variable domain GAGVSQTPSNKVTEKGKYVELRCDPISGHTALYWYRQSLGQGPEFLIYFQGTGAADDSGLPNDRFFAVRPEGSVSTLKIQRTERGDSAVYLCASSLSGYTADTQYFGPGTRLTVL.

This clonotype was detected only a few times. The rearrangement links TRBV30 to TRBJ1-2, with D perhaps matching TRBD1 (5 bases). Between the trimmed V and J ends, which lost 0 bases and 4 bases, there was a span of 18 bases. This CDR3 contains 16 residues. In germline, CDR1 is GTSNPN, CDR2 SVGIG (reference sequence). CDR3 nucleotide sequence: TGTGCCTGGAGTGTACGCGCGGGGCAGCCCGGCTATGGCTACACCTTC. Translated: CAWSVRAGQPGYGYTF. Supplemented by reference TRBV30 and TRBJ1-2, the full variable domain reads SQTIHQWPATLVQPVGSPLSLECTVEGTSNPNLYWYRQAAGRGLQLLFYSVGIGQISSEVPQNLSASRPQDRQFILSSKKLLLSDSGFYLCAWSVRAGQPGYGYTFGSGTRLTVV.